The clone carrying this TCR beta chain was found many times. The sample comes from a study of neurological immune-mediated disorders. Study as a whole: Multiple sclerosis patients numbered approximately 35, of whom about 31 were relapsing-remitting and 3 secondary progressive.

By 5'RACE with 10-nucleotide random UMIs, the cDNA was made. Whenever a sequencing run was performed, it yielded over 180 million TCR-beta sequences from 15-18 subjects. Via MiXCR, TCRdb re-called the 5' RACE reads, giving one row per CDR3 protein. The sample lists tens of thousands of distinct CDR3 sequences, around 5.5% occurring once. The receptor comes from a man younger than 35 with multiple sclerosis. Specimen: PBMCs.

Written as DNA, the CDR3 is TGTGCCATAGGACAGACTTATAGCAATCAGCCCCAGCATTTT. Its protein product is CAIGQTYSNQPQHF. The V and J genes are TRBV10-3 and TRBJ1-5; possible D gene TRBD1, 6 bases. This CDR3 has 14 residues. Looked up from germline, CDR1 is ENHRY and CDR2 is SYGVKD. V lost 9 bases and J 0 bases, leaving 12 bases between the germline ends.